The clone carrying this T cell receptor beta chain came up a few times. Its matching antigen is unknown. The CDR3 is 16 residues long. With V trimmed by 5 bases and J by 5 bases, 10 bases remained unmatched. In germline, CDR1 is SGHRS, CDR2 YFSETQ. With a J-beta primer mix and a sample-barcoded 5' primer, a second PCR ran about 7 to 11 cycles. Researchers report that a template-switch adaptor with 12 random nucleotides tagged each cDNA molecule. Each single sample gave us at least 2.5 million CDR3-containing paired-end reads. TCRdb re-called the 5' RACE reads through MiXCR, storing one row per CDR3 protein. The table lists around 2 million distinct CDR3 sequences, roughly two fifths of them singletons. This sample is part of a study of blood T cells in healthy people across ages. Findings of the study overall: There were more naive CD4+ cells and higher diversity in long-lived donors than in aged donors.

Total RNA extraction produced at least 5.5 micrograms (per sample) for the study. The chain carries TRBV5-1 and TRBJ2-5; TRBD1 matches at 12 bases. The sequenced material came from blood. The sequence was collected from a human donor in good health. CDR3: CASRLDTGTGGETQYF. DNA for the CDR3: TGCGCCAGCAGGCTAGATACCGGGACAGGGGGCGAGACCCAGTACTTC.